The clone carrying this T cell receptor beta chain was seen only a few times. Some clones are missing from TCRdb's copy, which holds only in-frame ones; the method was immunoSEQ multiplex PCR. The profile shows about 83,000 clones, around four fifths of them singletons. The data originate from a study of radiation and T cells in renal cell carcinoma. This CDR3 contains 14 residues. Trimming took off 0 bases at V and 0 bases at J, with 8 bases between the two ends. CDR1 and CDR2 from the germline V gene are SQVTM and ANQGSEA. Time point defined: blood 4 weeks post-SBRT, at nephrectomy. Treatment defined: 15 Gy SBRT to primary tumor, nephrectomy 4 weeks later. The patient's renal cell carcinoma had clear cell pathology.

This clonotype was obtained from a woman between 55 and 75 years old with renal cell carcinoma. The sequencing used blood, collected from a patient whose treatment included radiotherapy and nephrectomy. The V and J genes are TRBV29-1 and TRBJ1-1, with D unclear. The CDR3 nucleotides read TGCAGCGTTGAAGAAGCAGACATGAACACTGAAGCTTTCTTT. Its translation is CSVEEADMNTEAFF.